The clone carrying this TCR beta chain was seen at least ten times. Trimming removed 0 bases from V and 0 bases from J, with 8 bases in between. CDR1 DFQATT and CDR2 SNEGSKA come from the germline V gene (reference sequence). The CDR3 runs 14 residues. This specimen belongs to a study of T cells in Graves' hyperthyroidism and ophthalmopathy. Amplification yielded TCR beta CDR3 regions, with RNA transcripts as the source. The TCR CDR3 first-round RT-PCR relied on the HTBI primer set. MiXCR, applied by TCRdb to the multiplex PCR reads, yields one record per CDR3 protein. This table has around 350,000 distinct CDR3 sequences, 17% appearing once.

V gene TRBV20-1 combines with J gene TRBJ1-2, with D unclear. The clonotype originates from a woman under 40 with Graves' hyperthyroidism that later progressed to Graves' ophthalmopathy. Sequenced input: blood. In nucleotides, the CDR3 is TGCAGTGCTAGAGAAGGCAGAGCTAACTATGGCTACACCTTC. Protein sequence: CSAREGRANYGYTF.